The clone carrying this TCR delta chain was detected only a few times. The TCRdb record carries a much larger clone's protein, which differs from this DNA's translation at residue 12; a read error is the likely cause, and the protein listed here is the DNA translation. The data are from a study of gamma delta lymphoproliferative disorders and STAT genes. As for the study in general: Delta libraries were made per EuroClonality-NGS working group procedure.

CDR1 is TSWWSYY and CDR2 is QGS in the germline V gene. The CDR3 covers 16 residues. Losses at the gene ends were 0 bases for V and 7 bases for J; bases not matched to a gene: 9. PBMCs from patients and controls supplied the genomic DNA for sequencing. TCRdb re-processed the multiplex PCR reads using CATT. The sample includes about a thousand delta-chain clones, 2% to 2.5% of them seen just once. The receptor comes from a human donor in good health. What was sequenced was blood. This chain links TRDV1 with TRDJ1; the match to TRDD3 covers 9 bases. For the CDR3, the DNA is TGTGCTCTTGGGGAACTTTTGGGGATACGGGGGTGTAAACTCATCTTT. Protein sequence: CALGELLGIRGCKLIF.